This TCR beta chain is from a study of T cell responses to AZD1222 COVID-19 vaccine. TCRdb keeps only in-frame clones here, not all; method: immunoSEQ multiplex PCR. This table has roughly 55,000 clones, approximately 88% appearing once. A single count supports this clone. The germline V gene encodes CDR1 ENHRY and CDR2 SYGVKD. The CDR3 runs to 16 residues. Trimming removed 3 bases from V and 4 bases from J, with 15 bases in between. The rearrangement links TRBV10-3 to TRBJ1-4; D remains unclear. Material: peripheral blood, obtained on day 0 of AZD1222 vaccination. This TCR was recovered from an adult in good health. The CDR3 DNA reads as TGTGCCATCAGTGATTCCAACCCCACAATTAATGAAAAACTGTTTTTT. Translated: CAISDSNPTINEKLFF.